This T cell receptor beta chain emerged from a study of T cell repertoires in cytomegalovirus infection. Whole-study context: Newly reported HLA-C-restricted and thoroughly characterized HLA-B-restricted CMV epitopes were employed. Public TCR beta signatures provided an indication of both CMV infection and a matching HLA type. General study results and limits: CMV carriers with the relevant HLA were identified by cumulative public TCR beta family frequency. The ex vivo response was dominated by HLA-C-restricted CMV-specific TCR beta clonotypes.

In this sample, this clonotype turned up a few times. Its specificity is not known. TCRdb re-called the reads through MiXCR, storing one row per CDR3 protein. The sample contains more than 30,000 distinct CDR3 sequences, approximately 52% of which appear only once. The CDR3 has 14 amino acids. Trimming took off 5 bases at V and 6 bases at J, with 11 bases between the two ends. The V gene's germline CDR1 is MNHEY and CDR2 SVGAGI. This specimen consisted of CD8+ T cells from cultured PBMCs, obtained from culture after CMV antigen stimulation. The source of this sequence is a human donor in good health (CMV status not recorded). Some clones in this sample may be carry-over from other donors' samples. The chain has TRBV6-5 and TRBJ1-6; D gene unclear. CDR3 in DNA: TGTGCCAGCAGTGATAGATGGCGTAATTCACCCCTCCACTTT. Translated, it gives CASSDRWRNSPLHF.